This T cell receptor (beta chain) was sequenced for a study of T cells after posttransplantation cyclophosphamide. Per the germline V gene, CDR1 is SEHNR and CDR2 is FQNEAQ (reference sequence). V lost 5 bases and J lost 0, with 17 bases in between. This CDR3 is 17 amino acids long. Study-level findings and limits: TRB clonality was highly associated with recipient CMV seropositivity and reactivation. Donor CD8+ memory clones often dominated recipient blood repertoires at later times.

On the day of bone marrow donation, the related graft donor provided peripheral blood. This table comes from immunoSEQ multiplex PCR, and its TCRdb copy is limited to in-frame clones, with some not included. This sample comprises fewer than 40,000 clones, none seen once only. As to this clone: Its antigen is still unknown.

The rearrangement links TRBV7-9 to TRBJ1-3; no firm D call. The origin of this receptor is a woman aged 45-60 years in good health and a related stem cell transplant donor. The sequenced material came from PBMCs. CDR3 coding DNA: TGTGCCAGCAGCCCCACCCTGTCTAGGAGCTCTGGAAACACCATATATTTT. This codes for CASSPTLSRSSGNTIYF.